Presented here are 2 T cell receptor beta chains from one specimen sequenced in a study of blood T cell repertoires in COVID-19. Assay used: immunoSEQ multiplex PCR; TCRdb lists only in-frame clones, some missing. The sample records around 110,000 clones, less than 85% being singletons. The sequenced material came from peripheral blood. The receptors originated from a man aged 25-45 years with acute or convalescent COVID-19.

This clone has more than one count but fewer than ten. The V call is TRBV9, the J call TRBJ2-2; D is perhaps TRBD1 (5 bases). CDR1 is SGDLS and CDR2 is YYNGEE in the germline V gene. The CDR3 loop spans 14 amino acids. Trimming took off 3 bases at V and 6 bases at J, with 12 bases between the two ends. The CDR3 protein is CASSADRSPGELFF. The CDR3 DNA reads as TGTGCCAGCAGCGCAGACAGATCCCCCGGGGAGCTGTTTTTT.

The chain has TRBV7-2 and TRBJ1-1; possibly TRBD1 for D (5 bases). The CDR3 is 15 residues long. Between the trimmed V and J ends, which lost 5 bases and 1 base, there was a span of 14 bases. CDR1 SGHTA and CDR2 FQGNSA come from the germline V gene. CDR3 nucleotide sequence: TGTGCCAGCAGCCGCGAATCCAGGGAGAACACTGAAGCTTTCTTT. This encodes CASSRESRENTEAFF.